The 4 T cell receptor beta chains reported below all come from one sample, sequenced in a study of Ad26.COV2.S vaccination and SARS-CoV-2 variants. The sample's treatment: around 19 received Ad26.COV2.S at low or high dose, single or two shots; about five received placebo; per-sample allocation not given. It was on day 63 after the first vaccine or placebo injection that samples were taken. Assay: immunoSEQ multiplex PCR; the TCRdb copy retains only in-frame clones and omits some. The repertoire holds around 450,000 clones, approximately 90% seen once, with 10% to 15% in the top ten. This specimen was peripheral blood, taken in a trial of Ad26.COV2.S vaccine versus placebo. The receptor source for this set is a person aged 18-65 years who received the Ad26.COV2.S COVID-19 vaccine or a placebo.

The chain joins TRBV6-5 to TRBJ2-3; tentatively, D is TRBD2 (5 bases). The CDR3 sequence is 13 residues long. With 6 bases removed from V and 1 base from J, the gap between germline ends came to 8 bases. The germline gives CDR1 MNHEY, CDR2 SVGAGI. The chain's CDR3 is CASRPGGTDTQYF. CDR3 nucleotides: TGTGCCAGCAGGCCCGGGGGCACAGATACGCAGTATTTT.

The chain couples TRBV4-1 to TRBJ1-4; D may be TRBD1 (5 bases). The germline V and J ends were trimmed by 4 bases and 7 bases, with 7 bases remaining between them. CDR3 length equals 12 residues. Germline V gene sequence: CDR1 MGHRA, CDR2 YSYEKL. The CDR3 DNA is TGCGCCAGCAGCCGCGACAGTGAAAAACTGTTTTTT. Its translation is CASSRDSEKLFF.

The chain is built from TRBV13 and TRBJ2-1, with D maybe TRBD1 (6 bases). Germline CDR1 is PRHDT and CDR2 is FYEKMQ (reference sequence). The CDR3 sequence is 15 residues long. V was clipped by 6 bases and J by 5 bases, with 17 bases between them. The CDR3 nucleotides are TGTGCCAGCAGGCCGACCTTACAGGGCAACAATGAGCAGTTCTTC. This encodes CASRPTLQGNNEQFF.

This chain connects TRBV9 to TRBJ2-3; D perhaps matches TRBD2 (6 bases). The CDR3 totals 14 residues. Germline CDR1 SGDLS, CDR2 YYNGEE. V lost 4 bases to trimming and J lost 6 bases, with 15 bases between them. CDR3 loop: CASSPNGLKDTQYF. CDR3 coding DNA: TGTGCCAGCAGCCCAAATGGACTAAAGGATACGCAGTATTTT.